This is a list of T cell receptor beta chains from one sample in a study of CD8+CD57+ T cells in acquired aplastic anemia. One entry per CDR3 protein results from TCRdb running MiXCR on the reads. The sample shows approximately 150,000 distinct CDR3 sequences, 65% to 75% of them seen only once. The sequenced material came from sorted CD4+, CD8+, or CD8+CD57+ T cells (not recorded which) from PBMCs. These receptors were obtained from a human donor with aplastic anemia. CDR3s include the opening cysteine and the closing phenylalanine or tryptophan. A D gene is named only where the DNA matches it firmly. Size tells how often a clone was seen (once, few, many) or the class of an expanded clone, and some rows leave it out.

v_gene,j_gene,abundance,d_gene,CDR3nt,CDR3aa
TRBV9,TRBJ2-7,-,-,TGTGCCAGCAGCGTAGGAACCGAGCAGTACTTC,CASSVGTEQYF
TRBV7-6,TRBJ2-3,-,TRBD1,TGTGCCAGCAGCCCCGGACAGGGGGCGAAGGATACGCAGTATTTT,CASSPGQGAKDTQYF
TRBV7-9,TRBJ2-7,-,TRBD2,TGTGCCAGCAGCTATAGCGGGGGGGCACCCAAAAGCTACGAGCAGTACTTC,CASSYSGGAPKSYEQYF
TRBV11-2,TRBJ2-1,-,-,TGTGCCAGCAGTTCGTCGGGGCGGCCCTACGGCAATGAGCAGTTCTTC,CASSSSGRPYGNEQFF
TRBV20-1,TRBJ2-7,-,TRBD2,TGCAGTGCTAGAGAAGGGACTAGTAACGAGCAGTACTTC,CSAREGTSNEQYF
TRBV19,TRBJ2-7,-,-,TGTGCCAGCTCCACGGGGAGCCCACCTAATTACGAGCAGTACTTC,CASSTGSPPNYEQYF
TRBV7-2,TRBJ2-7,-,-,TGTGCCAGCAGCTTAGCGCAGGAACCCCACGAGCAGTACTTC,CASSLAQEPHEQYF
TRBV12-3/TRBV12-4,TRBJ2-1,once,TRBD2,TGTGCCAGCAGCCTACTAGCGGGAGACAATGAGCAGTTCTTC,CASSLLAGDNEQFF
TRBV24-1,TRBJ2-3,-,-,TGTGCCACCCAGGGTTTGACTGGGCTCACAGATACGCAGTATTTT,CATQGLTGLTDTQYF
TRBV7-9,TRBJ1-1,-,-,TGTGCCAGCAGCTTTGACAGCTCGAACACTGAAGCTTTCTTT,CASSFDSSNTEAFF
TRBV5-1,TRBJ1-2,-,-,TGCGCCAGCAGCGGTCAGTCGGTCACAAATGACTATGGCTACACCTTC,CASSGQSVTNDYGYTF
TRBV12-3/TRBV12-4,TRBJ2-2,-,-,TGTGCCAGCAGTTTGGAGAGGGCCTCAATCTCGGAGCTGTTTTTT,CASSLERASISELFF
TRBV7-8,TRBJ2-7,-,-,TGTGCCAGCAGCTTTCCAGGTGTGTACGAGCAGTACTTC,CASSFPGVYEQYF
TRBV5-8,TRBJ2-7,-,-,TGTGCCAGCAGCGAGTCCGCTGGGAGCTCCTACGAGCAGTACTTC,CASSESAGSSYEQYF
TRBV20-1,TRBJ2-7,-,TRBD2,TGCAGTGCTAGAGTTAGCGGGGCCTACGAGCAGTACTTC,CSARVSGAYEQYF
TRBV12-5,TRBJ1-1,-,-,TGTGCTAGTGGTTTGGGCCTTACGAACACTGAAGCTTTCTTT,CASGLGLTNTEAFF
TRBV6-6,TRBJ2-3,few,-,TGTGCCAGCAGTTACTCGGGCACAGATACGCAGTATTTT,CASSYSGTDTQYF
TRBV12-3/TRBV12-4,TRBJ1-2,-,-,TGTGCCAGCAGTTTTCCCAGGGCCTATGGCTACACCTTC,CASSFPRAYGYTF
TRBV7-3,TRBJ1-2,-,-,TGTGCCAGCAGCCCCAACAGGTTAGACAAGGGTAACTATGGCTACACCTTC,CASSPNRLDKGNYGYTF
TRBV7-9,TRBJ1-1,-,-,TGTGCCAGCAGCTTAGGGTACACTGAAGCTTTCTTT,CASSLGYTEAFF
TRBV29-1,TRBJ2-7,-,TRBD1,TGCAGCGTTGACAGGGGGCAAGGCTACGAGCAGTACTTC,CSVDRGQGYEQYF
TRBV5-8,TRBJ2-3,-,-,TGTGCCAGCAGCTCGCCATTGGATACGCAGTATTTT,CASSSPLDTQYF
TRBV11-2,TRBJ1-6,once,-,TGTGCCAGCAGCTTCGTCAGCGGGTTATTAGTGGGGTCACCCCTCCACTTT,CASSFVSGLLVGSPLHF
TRBV7-2,TRBJ2-7,few,TRBD1,TGTGCCAGCAGCTTAGCGGGACAGGCCTACGAGCAGTACTTC,CASSLAGQAYEQYF
TRBV5-1,TRBJ2-7,few,-,TGCGCCAGCAGCTTGCCCGGGAGCGACGAGCAGTACTTC,CASSLPGSDEQYF
TRBV4-1,TRBJ1-6,-,-,TGCGCCAGCAGCAGCAGGGACAATAATTCACCCCTCCACTTT,CASSSRDNNSPLHF
TRBV11-3,TRBJ1-4,-,-,TGTGCCAGCAGCCTAACGCAGAAGTCTGAAAAACTGTTTTTT,CASSLTQKSEKLFF
TRBV7-2,TRBJ1-1,-,-,TGTGCCAGCAGCTTGACCAAAGCTTTCTTT,CASSLTKAFF
TRBV20-1,TRBJ2-7,-,TRBD2,TGCAGTGCTAGTCGGACTAGCGGCTCCTACGAGCAGTACTTC,CSASRTSGSYEQYF
TRBV10-3,TRBJ2-5,-,TRBD1,TGTGCCATCAGTGGGACTGCCGGACAGGGGATAGAGACCCAGTACTTC,CAISGTAGQGIETQYF
TRBV19,TRBJ1-5,few,-,TGTGCCAGTAACAGGGCACTTAGCAATCAGCCCCAGCATTTT,CASNRALSNQPQHF